Shown below are 13 T cell receptor beta chains from a single sample sequenced in a study of blood T cell repertoires in COVID-19. TCRdb's table, derived via immunoSEQ multiplex PCR, lists solely in-frame clones and lacks some. Here the sample spans roughly 62,000 clones, 70% to 90% being singletons. Sequencing was performed on peripheral blood. Every receptor here comes from a human donor with active COVID-19. The donor label of this sample is uncertain.

This clone was counted a single time. This chain connects TRBV5-1 to TRBJ2-4; TRBD2 aligns across 8 bases. The CDR3 is 15 amino acids. Germline lookup yields CDR1 SGHRS and CDR2 YFSETQ. Trimming cost V 5 bases and J 9 bases; bases outside gene matches: 13. The CDR3 DNA is TGCGCCAGCAGTAGCGCGGGAGGTGTAGGTAGCATTCAGTACTTC. As protein: CASSSAGGVGSIQYF.

CDR3 amino acids: CASSPGFETQYF. The CDR3, as DNA: TGTGCCAGCAGCCCGGGTTTTGAGACCCAGTACTTC. V usage is TRBV3-1 (or the pseudogene TRBV3-2) and J usage is TRBJ2-5; the D is unclear. This CDR3 has 12 residues. The germline V and J ends were trimmed by 4 bases and 5 bases, with 8 bases remaining between them. Per the germline V gene, CDR1 is LGHDT and CDR2 is YNNKEL (reference sequence).

The genes are TRBV6-5 and TRBJ1-4; a possible D gene is TRBD1 (5 bases). Germline-derived CDR1 and CDR2 are MNHEY and SVGAGI. The CDR3 has 14 amino acids. The V gene lost 6 bases and the J gene lost 8 bases, with 16 bases spanning the gap. The CDR3 coding sequence is TGTGCCAGCAGCCGAAGTGGGGGAGGGGAAAAACTGTTTTTT. It codes for CASSRSGGGEKLFF.

The rearrangement links TRBV5-1 to TRBJ1-4; 8 nucleotides match TRBD1. J lost 3 bases, V lost 5 bases, and 6 bases had no gene match. CDR1 and CDR2 (germline): SGHRS, YFSETQ. The CDR3 spans 15 residues. The CDR3 here is CASSSTGGANEKLFF. Written as DNA, the CDR3 is TGCGCCAGCAGTTCTACAGGGGGGGCTAATGAAAAACTGTTTTTT. The full variable domain, with the rest looked up from reference TRBV5-1 and TRBJ1-4, is KAGVTQTPRYLIKTRGQQVTLSCSPISGHRSVSWYQQTPGQGLQFLFEYFSETQRNKGNFPGRFSGRQFSNSRSEMNVSTLELGDSALYLCASSSTGGANEKLFFGSGTQLSVL.

The rearrangement links TRBV9 to TRBJ1-2, with D possibly matching TRBD1 (6 bases). Deletions cut 2 bases from V and 1 base from J, with 6 bases between. Per the germline V gene, CDR1 is SGDLS and CDR2 is YYNGEE. CDR3 size: 13 residues. CDR3 nucleotides: TGTGCCAGCAGCGTGGACAGTAACTATGGCTACACCTTC. This translates into CASSVDSNYGYTF.

The chain links TRBV25-1 to TRBJ1-4; D might be TRBD1 (6 bases). Germline V gene lookup returns CDR1 MGHDK and CDR2 SYGVNS. Trimming stripped 7 bases from V and 0 bases from J, with 12 bases between. The length of the CDR3 is 15 residues. Here the CDR3 reads CASTQTGTTNEKLFF. In nucleotides, the CDR3 is TGTGCCAGCACCCAAACAGGGACAACTAATGAAAAACTGTTTTTT.

The chain combines TRBV6-1 with TRBJ2-2; unclear D gene. The CDR3 is 17 residues long. The germline V gene has CDR1 MNHNS and CDR2 SASEGT. V was trimmed by 2 bases and J by 0 bases, leaving 13 bases between them. CDR3 in DNA: TGTGCCAGCAGTGAATCCCCGTCCCGTGCGAACACCGGGGAGCTGTTTTTT. Translated, it gives CASSESPSRANTGELFF.

V is TRBV18 and J is TRBJ2-5; D possibly corresponds to TRBD2 (5 bases). The CDR3 loop spans 13 amino acids. Germline values: CDR1 KGHSH, CDR2 LQKENI. With 6 bases removed from V and 3 bases from J, the gap between germline ends came to 11 bases. The CDR3 region has the DNA TGTGCCAGCTCCTTTACTAGAGAAGAGACCCAGTACTTC. Amino acid sequence: CASSFTREETQYF.

The V call is TRBV19, the J call TRBJ2-7, with a weak D call TRBD2 (5 bases). Trimming removed 8 bases at V and 4 bases at J, with 12 bases between. The CDR3 is made up of 12 amino acids. CDR1 is LNHDA and CDR2 is SQIVND in the germline V gene (reference sequence). CDR3: CASGETGYEQYF. For the CDR3, the DNA is TGTGCCAGTGGGGAAACGGGGTACGAGCAGTACTTC.

The chain is built from TRBV5-1 and TRBJ1-6, with 8 bases identical to TRBD1. Germline values: CDR1 SGHRS, CDR2 YFSETQ. V was pared by 5 bases and J by 7 bases, with 8 bases of the junction left unmatched. The CDR3 extends over 15 amino acids. The CDR3, as DNA: TGCGCCAGCAGACTGAACAGGGGGAACAATTCACCCCTCCACTTT. Encoded protein: CASRLNRGNNSPLHF.

The chain recombines TRBV9 with TRBJ2-7; 10 bases align to TRBD1. Trimming took 3 bases from V and 1 from J; bases not matched to a gene: 4. This CDR3 comprises 15 residues. Germline-derived CDR1 and CDR2 are SGDLS and YYNGEE. For the CDR3, the DNA is TGTGCCAGCAGCGAGGGACAGGGGTGGTCCTACGAGCAGTACTTC. It specifies CASSEGQGWSYEQYF.

V is TRBV3-1 (or the pseudogene TRBV3-2) and J is TRBJ2-3; TRBD2 agrees at 9 bases. Per the germline V gene, CDR1 is LGHDT and CDR2 is YNNKEL (reference sequence). V gave up 4 bases and J gave up 0 bases; unmatched junction bases: 11. The CDR3 extends over 18 amino acids. The CDR3 loop reads CASSPKGWRGGSTDTQYF. CDR3 DNA: TGTGCCAGCAGCCCTAAGGGATGGCGGGGGGGTAGCACAGATACGCAGTATTTT.

The chain joins TRBV7-3 to TRBJ2-7; D possibly corresponds to TRBD1 (6 bases). V was trimmed by 5 bases and J by 7 bases, leaving 18 bases between them. Looked up from germline, CDR1 is SGHTA and CDR2 is FQGTGA. The CDR3 length is 14 residues. CDR3 sequence: CASSIAGTPGEQYF. In nucleotides, the CDR3 is TGTGCCAGCAGCATCGCCGGGACACCGGGGGAGCAGTACTTC.